The source of this TCR beta chain is a study of T cell repertoires in cytomegalovirus infection. Overall study: CMV epitopes used comprised recently identified HLA-C-restricted ones and well-studied HLA-B-restricted ones. An indication of both CMV infection and matching HLA type came from public TCR beta signatures. The study, taken as a whole, reports: It was HLA-C-restricted CMV-specific TCR beta clonotypes that dominated the response ex vivo. Accumulated public TCR beta family frequency recognized individuals carrying CMV together with the relevant HLA.

The CDR3 contains 16 residues. Germline values: CDR1 SGHVS, CDR2 FNYEAQ. One entry per CDR3 protein, called by TCRdb with MiXCR from the reads. The data contain hundreds of thousands of distinct CDR3 sequences, 32% of them singletons. This clonotype was seen a few times. Its antigen is currently unknown. A read error may produce the germline difference seen at one junction end. V gene TRBV7-6 combines with J gene TRBJ2-2, with TRBD2 matching 13 bases. The TCR was taken from a human donor in good health (CMV status not recorded). Some clones in this sample may be carry-over from other donors' samples. Sequences were derived from cultured CD8+ T cells from PBMCs, sampled from culture after CMV antigen stimulation. The CDR3 loop is CASSGTSGALRGELFF. The DNA of the CDR3 is TGTGCTAGCAGCGGGACTAGCGGGGCCTTAAGAGGGGAGCTGTTTTTT.